Following are 25 T cell receptor beta chains from one sample sequenced in a study of shared clonotypes between healthy human individuals. Profiling relied on immunoSEQ multiplex PCR, and the TCRdb table lists in-frame clones only, not all of them. The sample lists fewer than 3 million clones, roughly 92% occurring once. The sequenced material came from naive CD4+ T cells from PBMCs. Subset specified: CD45RA+ positively selected. These receptors were obtained from a man between 18 and 29 years old in good health. Some clones in this sample may be carry-over from other donors' samples.

The rearrangement links TRBV5-1 to TRBJ2-2; the match to TRBD1 covers 9 bases. The CDR3 length is 17 residues. The junction had 9 bases not matched to a gene; V was cut back by 2 bases and J by 4 bases. The germline V gene has CDR1 SGHRS and CDR2 YFSETQ. The CDR3 here is CASSFHPGTGSTGELFF. The DNA of the CDR3 is TGCGCCAGCAGCTTCCACCCCGGGACAGGGTCCACCGGGGAGCTGTTTTTT.

Concerning this clone itself: The same CDR3 can be traced to other DNA sequences in this sample. V usage is TRBV7-9 and J usage is TRBJ1-5; no reliable D call. The germline CDR1 and CDR2 sequences are SEHNR and FQNEAQ (reference sequence). V was cut by 3 bases and J by 4 bases, with 4 bases left in between. The CDR3 spans 12 residues. The CDR3 loop reads CASSFGNQPQHF. The CDR3 DNA reads TGTGCCAGCAGCTTCGGAAATCAGCCCCAGCATTTT. Together with reference TRBV7-9 and TRBJ1-5, the CDR3 gives the full variable domain: DTGVSQNPRHKITKRGQNVTFRCDPISEHNRLYWYRQTLGQGPEFLTYFQNEAQLEKSRLLSDRFSAERPKGSFSTLEIQRTEQGDSAMYLCASSFGNQPQHFGDGTRLSIL.

V and J are TRBV18 and TRBJ1-3; D is ambiguous. CDR1 and CDR2 from the germline V gene are KGHSH and LQKENI. V was cut by 0 bases and J by 2 bases, with 14 bases left in between. The CDR3 has 17 residues. The DNA for the CDR3 is TGTGCCAGCTCACCACCGGATCGTTACTCGCCTGGAAACACCATATATTTT. As protein: CASSPPDRYSPGNTIYF.

The chain joins TRBV11-2 to TRBJ2-2, with TRBD1 as a possible D gene (5 bases). Germline CDR1 reads SGHAT; CDR2 reads FQNNGV. This CDR3 is 16 amino acids long. The germline V and J ends were trimmed by 1 base and 2 bases, with 11 bases remaining between them. CDR3 loop: CASSLGLTANTGELFF. In nucleotides, the CDR3 is TGTGCCAGCAGCTTAGGCTTGACAGCCAACACCGGGGAGCTGTTTTTT.

The chain has TRBV11-2 and TRBJ2-4; D is possibly TRBD1 (5 bases). Germline CDR1 reads SGHAT; CDR2 reads FQNNGV. The CDR3 length is 14 residues. V was shortened by 5 bases and J by 5 bases, with 13 bases between the two germline ends. The CDR3 loop reads CASSAREHENIQYF. CDR3 bases: TGTGCCAGCAGCGCCAGGGAACACGAAAACATTCAGTACTTC.

This sequence joins TRBV6-6 and TRBJ1-2; D is perhaps TRBD1 (6 bases). V was trimmed by 2 bases and J by 6 bases, leaving 13 bases between them. The V gene's germline CDR1 is MNHNY and CDR2 SVGAGI (reference sequence). CDR3 length: 14 amino acids. The CDR3 DNA is TGTGCCAGCAGTTACCAGGGGACCGGGGATGGCTACACCTTC. This gives the protein CASSYQGTGDGYTF.

This chain links TRBV6-4 with TRBJ2-3; D remains ambiguous. The CDR3 loop spans 14 amino acids. V lost 0 bases and J 0 bases, leaving 4 bases between the germline ends. The germline V gene has CDR1 MRHNA and CDR2 SNTAGT. CDR3 residues: CASSDSASTDTQYF. The CDR3 DNA sequence: TGTGCCAGCAGTGACTCTGCTAGCACAGATACGCAGTATTTT.

The V and J genes are TRBV27 and TRBJ1-5; D is possibly TRBD1 (5 bases). V lost 2 bases and J lost 2, with 10 bases in between. Germline V lookup: CDR1 MNHEY, CDR2 SMNVEV (reference sequence). This CDR3 comprises 15 residues. CDR3 DNA: TGTGCCAGCAGTTTAATGCGGGGGGGCAATCAGCCCCAGCATTTT. The encoded protein is CASSLMRGGNQPQHF.

This chain links TRBV11-1 with TRBJ1-2; TRBD1 is a possible D gene (5 bases). With 5 bases removed from V and 8 bases from J, the gap between germline ends came to 21 bases. The CDR3 has 15 residues. Germline CDR1 is SGHAT and CDR2 is FQDESV (reference sequence). The CDR3 here is CASSGGAEITMGYTF. The DNA for the CDR3 is TGTGCCAGCAGCGGGGGAGCGGAGATAACTATGGGCTACACCTTC.

The chain combines TRBV28 with TRBJ1-1, with 9 bases aligning to TRBD1. CDR3 size: 15 residues. Germline lookup yields CDR1 MDHEN and CDR2 SYDVKM. Trimming cost V 6 bases and J 4 bases; bases outside gene matches: 9. This chain's CDR3 is CASSETGGSGTEAFF. CDR3 DNA: TGTGCCAGCAGCGAAACAGGGGGCTCTGGCACTGAAGCTTTCTTT.

Of note for this clone: Additional DNA sequences in this sample encode the identical CDR3. The rearrangement joins TRBV27 to TRBJ1-2; the D gene is possibly TRBD1 (5 bases). V lost 3 bases, J lost 1 base, and 6 bases lay in between. The germline CDR1 and CDR2 sequences are MNHEY and SMNVEV (reference sequence). The CDR3 runs to 13 residues. CDR3 in amino acids: CASSLRGNYGYTF. The DNA of the CDR3 is TGTGCCAGCAGTTTGAGGGGTAACTATGGCTACACCTTC.

This chain links TRBV5-6 with TRBJ2-5, with D maybe TRBD1 (6 bases). CDR1 and CDR2 from the germline V gene are SGHDT and YYEEEE. Trimming pared 4 bases from V and 6 bases from J, leaving 16 bases between. The CDR3 extends over 14 amino acids. CDR3 in DNA: TGTGCCAGCAGCCCTAGGGGGAGTAGACAGACCCAGTACTTC. Its translation is CASSPRGSRQTQYF.

This clone was found a few times. This sequence joins TRBV14 and TRBJ1-1; D uncertain. The germline CDR1 and CDR2 sequences are SGHDN and FVKESK. This CDR3 contains 12 residues. The V end was cut by 4 bases, the J end by 10 bases, with 13 bases between. Here the CDR3 reads CASSLLDVGAFF. The CDR3 bases are TGTGCCAGCAGCCTCCTGGACGTGGGAGCTTTCTTT.

This clone was observed a single time. V gene TRBV5-1 combines with J gene TRBJ1-2, with 11 bases that match TRBD1. Trimming at V came to 0 bases and at J to 8 bases, leaving 6 bases not matched to a gene. This CDR3 is 15 amino acids long. Germline CDR1 SGHRS, CDR2 YFSETQ. CDR3 in amino acids: CASSLGDRGKHGYTF. The CDR3 nucleotides are TGCGCCAGCAGCTTGGGGGACAGGGGGAAGCACGGCTACACCTTC.

The chain is built from TRBV9 and TRBJ2-3, with D tentatively TRBD1 or TRBD2 (5 bases each). There are 16 residues in the CDR3. V was shortened by 0 bases and J by 1 base, with 12 bases between the two germline ends. The V gene's germline CDR1 is SGDLS and CDR2 YYNGEE. The CDR3 loop reads CASSVGVLGGTDTQYF. CDR3 bases: TGTGCCAGCAGCGTAGGTGTCCTGGGGGGCACAGATACGCAGTATTTT.

DNA of the CDR3: TGTGCCATCAGTGAGTGGGGCAAAACAGACTACGAGCAGTACTTC. Translating it yields CAISEWGKTDYEQYF. The rearrangement links TRBV10-3 to TRBJ2-7; D may be TRBD1 (5 bases). V lost 1 base, J lost 3 bases, and 13 bases lay in between. Germline V gene sequence: CDR1 ENHRY, CDR2 SYGVKD. The CDR3 spans 15 residues.

A remark on this clone: This sample also contains other DNA sequences that code for the same CDR3. The CDR3 loop reads CAWSKGAYEQYF. The CDR3 coding sequence is TGTGCCTGGAGTAAGGGCGCCTACGAGCAGTACTTC. The rearrangement links TRBV30 to TRBJ2-7; D not resolved. Per the germline V gene, CDR1 is GTSNPN and CDR2 is SVGIG (reference sequence). Trimming took off 2 bases at V and 2 bases at J, with 7 bases between the two ends. CDR3 size: 12 residues.

The chain links TRBV4-2 to TRBJ2-3, with TRBD2 matching over 9 bases. The CDR3 contains 18 residues. Unmatched junction bases numbered 19, after V lost 2 bases and J lost 10 bases. The germline V gene has CDR1 LGHNA and CDR2 YNFKEQ. The CDR3 bases are TGTGCCAGCAGCCAACCGGGACTAGCAGGTACTCACCCACTACCGCAGTATTTT. This gives the protein CASSQPGLAGTHPLPQYF.

The chain employs TRBV6-4 and TRBJ2-3; 10 nucleotides align to TRBD2. J lost 1 base, V lost 0 bases, and 10 bases had no gene match. Per germline, CDR1 MRHNA and CDR2 SNTAGT. CDR3 size: 19 residues. This CDR3 is CASSDSSTSGTSGTDTQYF. For the CDR3, the DNA is TGTGCCAGCAGTGACTCGAGCACTAGCGGGACCTCTGGCACAGATACGCAGTATTTT.

This chain uses TRBV5-1 with TRBJ1-4, with D perhaps TRBD1 (6 bases). The CDR3 contains 15 residues. V lost 3 bases, J lost 4 bases, and 13 bases lay in between. Per germline, CDR1 SGHRS and CDR2 YFSETQ. CDR3 protein: CASSSQGSYNEKLFF. CDR3 nucleotides: TGCGCCAGCAGCTCCCAGGGGAGCTATAATGAAAAACTGTTTTTT.

The J gene is TRBJ1-2, the V gene TRBV30; D is possibly TRBD1 (6 bases). The CDR3 consists of 11 residues. Between the trimmed V and J ends, which lost 2 bases and 8 bases, there was a span of 9 bases. Germline V gene lookup returns CDR1 GTSNPN and CDR2 SVGIG (reference sequence). The CDR3 region has the DNA TGTGCCTGGAGTTCGGGGGCCGGCTACACCTTC. Its protein product is CAWSSGAGYTF.

V usage is TRBV2 and J usage is TRBJ2-7, with TRBD2 identical over 9 bases. Germline V gene data show CDR1 as SNHLY and CDR2 as FYNNEI. The CDR3 consists of 15 residues. The V gene end was trimmed by 6 bases and the J gene end by 3 bases; junction bases not matched to a gene: 9. CDR3 sequence reads: CASSPQRAGGYEQYF. CDR3 in DNA: TGTGCCAGCAGCCCCCAACGAGCGGGAGGCTACGAGCAGTACTTC.

V usage is TRBV18 and J usage is TRBJ2-3, with 7 bases identical to TRBD2. V was clipped by 3 bases and J by 2 bases; unmatched bases: 5. Germline V gives CDR1 KGHSH, CDR2 LQKENI. This CDR3 is 15 amino acids long. CDR3 in amino acids: CASSPSAGITDTQYF. The CDR3 DNA sequence: TGTGCCAGCTCACCCTCAGCGGGGATCACAGATACGCAGTATTTT.

The CDR3, as DNA: TGTGCCAGCAGCTGGACGGACAGCACTTACAATGAGCAGTTCTTC. Translated, it gives CASSWTDSTYNEQFF. The rearrangement uses TRBV11-2 and TRBJ2-1; a weak D match, TRBD1 (6 bases). V lost 4 bases, J lost 4 bases, and 14 bases lay in between. The germline V gene has CDR1 SGHAT and CDR2 FQNNGV. The CDR3 consists of 15 residues.

This chain uses TRBV7-3 with TRBJ2-1, with a possible D match to TRBD1 (6 bases). Trimming took off 0 bases at V and 7 bases at J, with 13 bases between the two ends. This CDR3 has 15 amino acids. Germline CDR1 SGHTA, CDR2 FQGTGA. This CDR3 is CASSLTNLGGNEQFF. The CDR3 nucleotides are TGTGCCAGCAGCTTAACGAATCTAGGGGGTAATGAGCAGTTCTTC.